What follows are 10 T cell receptor beta chains derived from one specimen sequenced in a study of preoperative IRX-2 immunotherapy in early breast cancer. Treatment meaning: preoperative locoregional IRX-2 cytokine immunotherapy. Using immunoSEQ multiplex PCR, the repertoire was profiled, and TCRdb retains in-frame clones only, with some absent. The data hold about 24,000 clones, with around nine tenths observed a single time. Here the sequenced sample was tumor tissue, taken after IRX-2 immunotherapy. Receptor source: a human donor with breast cancer.

This chain uses TRBV5-4 with TRBJ1-2, with 12 positions matching TRBD1. Germline CDR1 SGHNT, CDR2 YYREEE (reference sequence). V lost 6 bases and J lost 8; bases outside the gene matches: 11. The CDR3 has 15 amino acids. DNA for the CDR3: TGTGCCAGCACCTCGGGGACAGGGGGCAGAATCGGCTACACCTTC. Its protein product is CASTSGTGGRIGYTF. Full variable domain (remainder filled in from reference TRBV5-4 and TRBJ1-2): ETGVTQSPTHLIKTRGQQVTLRCSSQSGHNTVSWYQQALGQGPQFIFQYYREEENGRGNFPPRFSGLQFPNYSSELNVNALELDDSALYLCASTSGTGGRIGYTFGSGTRLTVV.

The rearrangement uses TRBV6-1 and TRBJ1-1; D gene uncertain. V lost 4 bases and J 3 bases, leaving 15 bases between the germline ends. Germline V gene data show CDR1 as MNHNS and CDR2 as SASEGT. The CDR3 runs 15 residues. The CDR3 spells CASSVGATGYTEAFF. DNA for the CDR3: TGTGCCAGCAGTGTGGGAGCCACGGGGTACACTGAAGCTTTCTTT.

The chain uses TRBV5-1 and TRBJ2-5, with TRBD2 identical over 7 bases. Germline trimming cut 4 bases from V and 2 bases from J; bases unmatched to any gene: 8. This CDR3 comprises 15 residues. The germline V gene has CDR1 SGHRS and CDR2 YFSETQ. The CDR3 loop is CASSGNPGLQETQYF. The CDR3 DNA is TGCGCCAGCAGCGGTAATCCGGGACTACAAGAGACCCAGTACTTC.

The chain combines TRBV5-8 with TRBJ2-3, with TRBD1 as a possible D gene (6 bases). The length of the CDR3 is 14 residues. From germline, CDR1 is SGHTS and CDR2 YDEGEE. V was pared by 4 bases and J by 1 base, with 10 bases between. The CDR3 loop is CASSPGQGTDTQYF. Here the CDR3 DNA reads TGTGCCAGCAGCCCGGGACAAGGCACAGATACGCAGTATTTT.

The rearrangement joins TRBV20-1 to TRBJ1-1; D unclear. The germline V gene has CDR1 DFQATT and CDR2 SNEGSKA (reference sequence). CDR3 size: 11 residues. V gave up 0 bases and J gave up 1 base, with 0 bases separating them. In DNA, the CDR3 is TGCAGTGCTAGAGAGAACACTGAAGCTTTCTTT. This sequence encodes CSARENTEAFF.

The CDR3, as DNA: TGTGCCATCAAGGCCTTGAACACTGAAGCTTTCTTT. As protein: CAIKALNTEAFF. This chain uses TRBV10-3 with TRBJ1-1; D not resolved. Germline loops: CDR1 ENHRY, CDR2 SYGVKD. The CDR3 extends over 12 amino acids. Trimming cost V 7 bases and J 0 bases, with 6 bases left between them.

On this clone itself: The CDR3 ends on some other residue instead of the conserved phenylalanine or tryptophan, so this is likely a read error. The CDR3 coding sequence is TGTGCCAGCAGTGTTGACAGGGCGACGTCCTATAATTCACCCCTCCACCTT. Protein sequence: CASSVDRATSYNSPLHL. The chain carries TRBV6-1 and TRBJ1-6; 7 bases match TRBD1. The CDR3 totals 17 residues. With 4 bases clipped from V and 1 base from J, the junction kept 7 bases outside the gene matches. Germline CDR1 MNHNS, CDR2 SASEGT.

The V gene is TRBV9, the J gene TRBJ1-1, with D unresolved. The CDR3 contains 13 residues. Trimming left V 4 bases short and J 0 bases short, with 7 bases between. Per germline, CDR1 SGDLS and CDR2 YYNGEE. CDR3 in DNA: TGTGCCAGCAGCACACAACTGAACACTGAAGCTTTCTTT. Translated, it gives CASSTQLNTEAFF.

The chain couples TRBV11-3 to TRBJ1-1; no clear D. CDR1 and CDR2 from the germline V gene are SGHNT and YENEEA. The CDR3 has 16 residues. V lost 5 bases to trimming and J lost 0 bases, with 16 bases between them. CDR3 sequence: CASSPRRSYLNTEAFF. The DNA for the CDR3 is TGTGCCAGCAGCCCCAGGAGGAGCTACCTGAACACTGAAGCTTTCTTT.

The genes are TRBV11-3 and TRBJ2-7, with 12 positions matching TRBD2. The V gene end was trimmed by 0 bases and the J gene end by 1 base; junction bases not matched to a gene: 7. Looked up from germline, CDR1 is SGHNT and CDR2 is YENEEA. The CDR3 is made up of 18 amino acids. The CDR3 nucleotides are TGTGCCAGCAGCTTAGAACAGGGAGGGACTAGCGGGTCCTACGAGCAGTACTTC. Encoded protein: CASSLEQGGTSGSYEQYF.